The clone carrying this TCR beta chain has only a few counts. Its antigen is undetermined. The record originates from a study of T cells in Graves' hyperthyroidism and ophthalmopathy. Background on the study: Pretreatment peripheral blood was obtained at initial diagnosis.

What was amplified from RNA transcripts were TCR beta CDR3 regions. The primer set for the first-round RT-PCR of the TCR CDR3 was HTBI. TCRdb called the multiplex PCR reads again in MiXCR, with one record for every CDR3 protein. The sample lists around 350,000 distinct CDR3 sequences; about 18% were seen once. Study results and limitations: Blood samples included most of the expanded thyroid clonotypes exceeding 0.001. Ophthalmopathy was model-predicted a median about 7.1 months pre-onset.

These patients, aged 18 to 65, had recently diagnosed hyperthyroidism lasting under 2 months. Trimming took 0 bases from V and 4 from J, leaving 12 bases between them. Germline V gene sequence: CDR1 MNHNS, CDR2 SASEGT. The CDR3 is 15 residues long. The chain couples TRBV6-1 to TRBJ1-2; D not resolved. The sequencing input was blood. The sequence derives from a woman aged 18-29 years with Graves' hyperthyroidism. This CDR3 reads CASSEARAPSYGYTF. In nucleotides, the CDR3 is TGTGCCAGCAGTGAAGCTCGCGCTCCCTCCTATGGCTACACCTTC.